These 3 T cell receptor beta chains share one sample of origin, sequenced in a study of shared clonotypes between healthy human individuals (dated by TCRdb to the early 2020s). Receptors were amplified or captured by the immunoSEQ multiplex PCR assay. Imported from immuneACCESS, the table was reduced by TCRdb to in-frame sequences with V and J called. These copies leave out some clones; in studies compared against another copy, an unresolved V gene accounts for under half, and the cause of the remainder is not known. A total of 2 million to 2.5 million clones appear in this sample, 80% to 95% of them only once. Jointly, the top ten make up 0.39% of the sample. The material sequenced was naive CD4+ T cells from PBMCs. The sample's cell subset or site label, in plain terms: CD45RA+ positively selected. The receptors were gathered from a man aged 18-30 years in good health. Some clones in this sample may be carry-over from other donors' samples.

The V gene is TRBV15, the J gene TRBJ2-3; maybe TRBD2 (5 bases). Germline CDR1 reads LNHNV; CDR2 reads YYDKDF (reference sequence). The CDR3 consists of 15 residues. Trimming took off 2 bases at V and 4 bases at J, with 13 bases between the two ends. As DNA, the CDR3 is TGTGCCACCAGCAGACGACTACCGTGGTCAGATACGCAGTATTTT. Its protein product is CATSRRLPWSDTQYF.

V and J are TRBV28 and TRBJ1-1; D perhaps matches TRBD1 (5 bases). The V end was cut by 5 bases, the J end by 6 bases, with 16 bases between. CDR1 is MDHEN, CDR2 SYDVKM, per germline. This CDR3 comprises 14 residues. The CDR3 DNA follows: TGTGCCAGCAGTACCTCAGGGACCCAACCTGAAGCTTTCTTT. Protein sequence: CASSTSGTQPEAFF.

This clone was seen just once. This CDR3 is CASAGSVNQPQHF. The DNA for the CDR3 is TGTGCCAGTGCGGGATCGGTTAATCAGCCCCAGCATTTT. This chain links TRBV19 with TRBJ1-5; D remains unclear. Per the germline V gene, CDR1 is LNHDA and CDR2 is SQIVND (reference sequence). The CDR3 extends over 13 amino acids. The ends were cut back, 8 bases at V and 4 bases at J, with 12 bases in the middle.